The sequence of this T cell receptor (beta chain) was determined in a study of cytomegalovirus exposure and HLA in healthy donors. V dropped 1 base and J dropped 3 bases, with 9 bases sitting between them. Germline V lookup: CDR1 SEHNR, CDR2 FQNEAQ (reference sequence). The CDR3 has 15 amino acids. PCR used 60 Vbeta primers and 13 Jbeta primers. Here immunoSEQ multiplex PCR was the method, and the copy in TCRdb shows in-frame clones only, minus some. The sample includes 150,000 to 200,000 clones, about 9% of them seen just once. V is TRBV7-9 and J is TRBJ1-4, with D perhaps matching TRBD1 (6 bases). The material sequenced was PBMCs. The clonotype comes from a woman aged 25-40 years in good health and CMV-seropositive. The CDR3 coding sequence is TGTGCCAGCAGCTTAGGGGCAGGGGCTAATGAAAAACTGTTTTTT. Its translation: CASSLGAGANEKLFF.